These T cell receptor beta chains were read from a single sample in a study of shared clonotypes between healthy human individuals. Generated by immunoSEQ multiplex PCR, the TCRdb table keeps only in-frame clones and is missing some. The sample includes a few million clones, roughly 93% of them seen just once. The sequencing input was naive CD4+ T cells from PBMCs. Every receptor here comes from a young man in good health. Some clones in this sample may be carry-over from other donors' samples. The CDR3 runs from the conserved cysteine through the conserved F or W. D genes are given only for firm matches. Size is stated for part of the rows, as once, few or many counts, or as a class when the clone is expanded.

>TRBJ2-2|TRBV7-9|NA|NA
TGTGCCAGCAGCTTAGTTGCGGGCGGGGAGCTGTTTTTT
CASSLVAGGELFF
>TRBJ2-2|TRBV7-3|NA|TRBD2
TGTGCCAGCAGCCCTCAACTAGCGGGCCTCACCGGGGAGCTGTTTTTT
CASSPQLAGLTGELFF
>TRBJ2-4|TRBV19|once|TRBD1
TGTGCCAGTACCAGCCGAGACAGGGAAAACATTCAGTACTTC
CASTSRDRENIQYF
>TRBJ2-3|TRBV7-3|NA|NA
TGTGCCAGCAGCTTAACCAGGGTGTCTGCAGATACGCAGTATTTT
CASSLTRVSADTQYF
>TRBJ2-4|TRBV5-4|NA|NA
TGTGCCAGCAGCACAGGGACGGCGGGAAACATTCAGTACTTC
CASSTGTAGNIQYF
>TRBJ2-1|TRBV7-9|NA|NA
TGTGCCAGCAGCTTAAGACGAGATCCCTACAATGAGCAGTTCTTC
CASSLRRDPYNEQFF
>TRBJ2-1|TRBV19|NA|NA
TGTGCCAGTAGTATAGGACTAGAGAACTACAATGAGCAGTTCTTC
CASSIGLENYNEQFF
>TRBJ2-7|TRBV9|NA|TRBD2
TGTGCCAGCAGCCCCCGAGGGACTAGCGGGAGGAGCTCCTACGAGCAGTACTTC
CASSPRGTSGRSSYEQYF
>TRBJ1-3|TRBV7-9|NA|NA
TGTGCCAGCAGCCTGGGGGAGGTTTCGGGTAACACCATATATTTT
CASSLGEVSGNTIYF
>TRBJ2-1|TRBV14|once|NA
TGTGCCAGCAGCCCAATCCCCGGCTGGGGGGCGAGCCACAATGAGCAGTTCTTC
CASSPIPGWGASHNEQFF
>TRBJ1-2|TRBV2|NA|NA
TGTGCCAGCAGTGGGGACACCGCCTACTATGGCTACACCTTC
CASSGDTAYYGYTF
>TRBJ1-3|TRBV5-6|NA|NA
TGTGCCAGCAGTTTATTTGACAGAACAGTAAACACCATATATTTT
CASSLFDRTVNTIYF
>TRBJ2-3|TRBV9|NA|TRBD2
TGTGCCAGCAGCGTACTACCCGGGACTACCATTTCGGATACGCAGTATTTT
CASSVLPGTTISDTQYF
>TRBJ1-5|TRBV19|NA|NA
TGTGCCAGTGTTTCTGGAGCGGGGGGCAATCAGCCCCAGCATTTT
CASVSGAGGNQPQHF
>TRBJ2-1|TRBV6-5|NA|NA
TGTGCCAGCAGGGACCGGGACCCCAATGAGCAGTTCTTC
CASRDRDPNEQFF
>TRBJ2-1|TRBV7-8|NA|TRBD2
TGTGCCAGCAGCCCTTCGACTAGCGGCCGCAATGAGCAGTTCTTC
CASSPSTSGRNEQFF
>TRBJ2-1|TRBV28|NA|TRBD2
TGTGCCAGCAGCCCCGGGACTAGCGGCCTGAGGGAGCAGTTCTTC
CASSPGTSGLREQFF
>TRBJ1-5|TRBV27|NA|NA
TGTGCCAGCAGTTCCGACCCTAATCAGCCCCAGCATTTT
CASSSDPNQPQHF
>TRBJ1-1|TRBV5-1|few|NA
TGCGCCAGCAGCCCGGGACCGAACACTGAAGCTTTCTTT
CASSPGPNTEAFF
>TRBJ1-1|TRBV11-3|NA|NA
TGTGCCAGCAGCTTCAGACCCGACAGCGAAGCTTTCTTT
CASSFRPDSEAFF
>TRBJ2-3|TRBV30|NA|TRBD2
TGTGCCTGGATGGGGACTAGCGGGAAGGTGAACCCAGATACGCAGTATTTT
CAWMGTSGKVNPDTQYF
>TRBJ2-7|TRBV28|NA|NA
NA
CASSSSGQGNGYEQYF
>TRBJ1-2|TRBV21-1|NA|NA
TGTGCCAGCAGCACCGGGGGGTCGGACAGGGGAACAGAAGGCTACACCTTC
CASSTGGSDRGTEGYTF
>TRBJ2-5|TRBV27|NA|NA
TGTGCCAGCAGTAAGACCCGGGGGCAGGAGACCCAGTACTTC
CASSKTRGQETQYF
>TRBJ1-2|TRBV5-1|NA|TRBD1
TGCGCCAGCAGCGGCGGACAGGGTAACTATGGCTACACCTTC
CASSGGQGNYGYTF
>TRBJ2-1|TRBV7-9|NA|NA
TGTGCCAGCAGCTTAGGGGTCCGGTACAATGAGCAGTTCTTC
CASSLGVRYNEQFF
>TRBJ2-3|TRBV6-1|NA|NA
TGTGCCAGCAGTGAAACCTGGACAGTTACCACAGATACGCAGTATTTT
CASSETWTVTTDTQYF
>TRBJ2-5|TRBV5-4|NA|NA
TGTGCCAGCAGCCCAGGGTTCCAAGAGACCCAGTACTTC
CASSPGFQETQYF
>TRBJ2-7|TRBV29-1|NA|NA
TGCAGCGTTGTGTCAGGTGTTTCCTACGAGCAGTACTTC
CSVVSGVSYEQYF
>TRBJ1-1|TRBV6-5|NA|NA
TGTGCCAGCAGTCGCCAGAGTATGAACACTGAAGCTTTCTTT
CASSRQSMNTEAFF
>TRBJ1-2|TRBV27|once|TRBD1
TGTGCCAGCAGACTGCAAAGAACAGGGGGCCATGGCTACACCTTC
CASRLQRTGGHGYTF
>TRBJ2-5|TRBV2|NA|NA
TGTGCCAGCAGCCCCGCGGAGACCCAGTACTTC
CASSPAETQYF
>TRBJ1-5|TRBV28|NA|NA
TGTGCCAGTCGGACGGCCAATCAGCCCCAGCATTTT
CASRTANQPQHF
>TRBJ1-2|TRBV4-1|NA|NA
TGCGCCAGCAGCCAAGATTGGGGACACAACGAGGGCTACACCTTC
CASSQDWGHNEGYTF
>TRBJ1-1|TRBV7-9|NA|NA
TGTGCCAGCAGCTTAGGACAGGCCTTCGGCACTGAAGCTTTCTTT
CASSLGQAFGTEAFF
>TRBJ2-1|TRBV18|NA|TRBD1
TGTGCCAGCTCCCTCGACAGGGGGCCGGATGAGCAGTTCTTC
CASSLDRGPDEQFF
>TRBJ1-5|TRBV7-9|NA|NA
TGTGCCAGCAGCTTCGGAACGACTAGCAATCAGCCCCAGCATTTT
CASSFGTTSNQPQHF
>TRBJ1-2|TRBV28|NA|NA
TGTGCCGCCTATGGACGGACGCACTATGGCTACACCTTC
CAAYGRTHYGYTF
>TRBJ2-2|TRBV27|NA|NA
TGTGCCAGCAGTGTTTTCGGGCATAGAAGTTTAGGGGTTTCCGGGGAGCTGTTTTTT
CASSVFGHRSLGVSGELFF
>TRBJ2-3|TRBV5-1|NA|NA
TGCGCCAGCAGCTCATACTTAGGGCGCACAGATACGCAGTATTTT
CASSSYLGRTDTQYF
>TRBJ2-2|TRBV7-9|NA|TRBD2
TGTGCCAGCAGCTTATCACTAGCGGGAGCCGGGGAGCTGTTTTTT
CASSLSLAGAGELFF
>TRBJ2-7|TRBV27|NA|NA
TGTGCCAGCAGGCTCACCCCGGGCTACGAGCAGTACTTC
CASRLTPGYEQYF
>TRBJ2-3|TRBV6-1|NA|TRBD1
TGTGCCAGCAGCAGGGGGAACACAGATACGCAGTATTTT
CASSRGNTDTQYF
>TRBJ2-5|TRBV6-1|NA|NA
TGTGCCAGCAGTTTTATGGGACTCCAAGAGACCCAGTACTTC
CASSFMGLQETQYF
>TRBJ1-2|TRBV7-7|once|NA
TGTGCCAGCAGATTAACAGGGCTCTATGGCTACACCTTC
CASRLTGLYGYTF
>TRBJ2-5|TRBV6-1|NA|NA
TGTGCCAGCAGTGAACCAAGGGGAGAGGGTCGGGAGACCCAGTACTTC
CASSEPRGEGRETQYF
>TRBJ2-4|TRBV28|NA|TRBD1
TGTGCCAGCAGGGGACAGGGAATGGGAGCCCAAAACATTCAGTACTTC
CASRGQGMGAQNIQYF
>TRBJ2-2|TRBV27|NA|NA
TGTGCCAGCAGTTTCCGGGACCCCTACACCGGGGAGCTGTTTTTT
CASSFRDPYTGELFF
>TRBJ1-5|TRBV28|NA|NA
TGTGCCAGCACTGTGGCGGGGCAGCCCCAGCATTTT
CASTVAGQPQHF
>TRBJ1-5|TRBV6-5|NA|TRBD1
TGTGCCAGCAGCACCGACCGGGACAGAGATCAGCCCCAGCATTTT
CASSTDRDRDQPQHF